The T cell receptor beta chain described here comes from a study of graft-versus-host responses after intestinal transplantation (dated by TCRdb to the early 2020s). For context, the study as a whole: The transplants that recipients received were multivisceral, liver-intestinal, or isolated intestinal. Of the 20 to 30 intestinal transplant recipients enrolled in the cohort, one of whom was a retransplant, a few patients without pretransplant specimens were excluded. Rather than going through the commercial service, samples from a few later patients were sequenced in-house on an Illumina MiSeq and processed with MiXCR. Alloreactive clones were identified by sequencing pre-transplant mixed lymphocyte reaction products and comparing them with unstimulated pre-transplant donor and recipient T cells. Donor T cell macrochimerism was defined as a peak of at least 4% donor T cells among recipient peripheral blood mononuclear cells. Anti-thymocyte globulin induction was given to all recipients, followed by maintenance tacrolimus and steroids for around three years. Bulk TCR-beta CDR3 sequencing was used to track graft-versus-host and host-versus-graft alloreactive T cell clones in the graft, circulation and bone marrow after intestinal transplantation. Points the paper makes about the study in general: Early after transplant, declines in HvG clones were associated with peak levels of circulating GvH clones. GvH clones were found in recipient bone marrow, and some of the GvH clones appeared earlier in ileal mucosa or blood, which is consistent with an intestinal mucosal origin. The relatively low number and heterogeneity of intestinal transplant patients limited the conclusions. High GvH to HvG T cell clonal ratios were observed in the allografts of patients with donor T cell macrochimerism.

The time point label of this sample denotes: cells obtained before transplantation from donor or recipient. CD3+CD4+ and CD3+CD8+ populations were FACS-sorted from unstimulated pre-transplant donor and recipient cells taken from spleen or lymph nodes. The library was made by the immunoSEQ multiplex PCR assay. For most patients, genomic DNA was isolated with the Qiagen DNeasy Blood and Tissue Kit and sent frozen to Adaptive Biotechnologies for TCR sequencing. For most patients, high-throughput TCR-beta CDR3 sequencing of genomic DNA was performed by Adaptive Biotechnologies. Turning to the authors' computational methods: Adaptive's ImmunoSEQ software supplied the TCR sequencing data for 15 to 20 patients, while MiXCR and VDJtools were used to process three other patients. To correct CD4 versus CD8 sorting errors, any sequence found in both subsets at a frequency ratio below 5:1 was removed. CDR3 nucleotide sequences shared between donor and recipient were removed because the origin of such sequences could not be assigned. To be classed as alloreactive, a clone needed at least 2-fold expansion over unstimulated cells and a minimum CFSE-low frequency of 0.002% (template counts) or 0.001% (read counts). Mappable clones were those detected in sequenced pre-transplant spleen, lymph node, or MLR CFSE-low populations of the donor or recipient. Cumulative frequency of alloreactive clones was calculated as a percentage of all sequences weighted by copy number. The clones in this table, taken by TCRdb from immuneACCESS, are in-frame only. Not every clone is retained; where verified, under half of the shortfall comes from an unresolved V gene, and the cause of the rest is unknown. Clone size and the V and J calls come from that table; the DNA yielded D and trimming. Present in this sample are more than 80,000 clones, about 89% of which were seen just once. 0.3% to 0.4% of the sample goes to the ten largest clones.

This clone was counted a single time. Its antigen is unknown. The sample holds no much larger clone one base away, and base qualities are not on file. The source of this sequence is a human donor who received an intestinal transplant. Specimen: unstimulated CD4+ T cells sorted from spleen or lymph node cells, collected before intestinal transplant.

The CDR3 sequence is CASSESRGGYLREQYF. In nucleotides, the sequence is TGCGCCAGCAGTGAGTCGCGCGGGGGGTACCTAAGGGAGCAGTACTTC. Recombination linked TRBV10-1 to TRBJ2-7; 8 of the junction bases match TRBD2. There are 16 amino acids in the CDR3, from cysteine to phenylalanine inclusive. Of all the DNA, just the CDR3 is kept, 48 bases in frame from base 1. Ends trimmed: V by 0 bases, J by 7 bases; bases unmatched to a gene: 11. Based on the germline V gene (reference sequence), the CDR1 and CDR2 sequences are WNHNN and SYGVQD.